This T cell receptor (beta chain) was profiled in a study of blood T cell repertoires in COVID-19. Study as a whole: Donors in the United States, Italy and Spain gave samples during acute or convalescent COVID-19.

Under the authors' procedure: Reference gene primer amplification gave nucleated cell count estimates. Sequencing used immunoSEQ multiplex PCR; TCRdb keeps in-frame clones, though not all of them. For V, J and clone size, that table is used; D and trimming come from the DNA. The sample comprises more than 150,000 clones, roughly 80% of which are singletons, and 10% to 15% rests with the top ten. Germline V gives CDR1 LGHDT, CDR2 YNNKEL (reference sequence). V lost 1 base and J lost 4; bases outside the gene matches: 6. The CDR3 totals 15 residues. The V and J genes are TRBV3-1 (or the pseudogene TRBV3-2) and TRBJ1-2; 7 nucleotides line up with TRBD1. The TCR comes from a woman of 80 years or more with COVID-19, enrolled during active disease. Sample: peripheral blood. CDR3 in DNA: TGTGCCAGCAGCCAAGGACCGGGACAGAGCTATGGCTACACCTTC. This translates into CASSQGPGQSYGYTF.